The source of this T cell receptor beta chain is a study of blood T cell repertoires in COVID-19. Study at large: Specimens from acute and convalescent COVID-19 originated in the United States, Italy and Spain. T cells, B-cell-depleted T cells, or PBMCs provided the cDNA or gDNA that served as material.

Germline V gene data show CDR1 as GTSNPN and CDR2 as SVGIG (reference sequence). Between the trimmed V and J ends, which lost 5 bases and 5 bases, there was a span of 12 bases. The CDR3 extends over 12 amino acids. Authors' data handling: The authors estimated nucleated cell counts from reference gene primer amplification. Assay used: immunoSEQ multiplex PCR; TCRdb lists only in-frame clones, some missing. The V and J calls and the clone size are those of that table, but D and trimming were determined from the DNA. Seen here are about 240,000 clones, 75% to 85% observed once, and the top ten hold about an eighth.

This chain joins TRBV30 and TRBJ1-1, with a possible D match to TRBD1 (6 bases). The source material was peripheral blood. The receptor was derived from a woman aged 55-69 years with active or convalescent COVID-19. The CDR3 spells CAWGPQGTEAFF. CDR3 in DNA: TGTGCCTGGGGTCCACAGGGAACTGAAGCTTTCTTT.